This T cell receptor (beta chain) stems from a study of Graves' ophthalmopathy and Graves' hyperthyroidism. Amplification of the TCR beta CDR3 regions used RNA transcripts (as template). The first-round RT-PCR employed HTBI primers together with the Qiagen OneStep RT-PCR kit. A multiplex PCR was then performed as the second round. TCRdb passed the multiplex PCR reads through MiXCR, listing each CDR3 protein once. The sample gives approximately 330,000 distinct CDR3 sequences, 17% of which show up once; 9% to 15% is in the top ten. The sample was peripheral blood. The TCR was taken from an adult man with Graves' ophthalmopathy.

The CDR3 region has the DNA TGTGCCAGCACCCCCAAGCGGGACCTATCTCCCGGGGAGCTGTTTTTT. It codes for CASTPKRDLSPGELFF. The rearrangement joins TRBV6-2 or TRBV6-3 to TRBJ2-2, with TRBD2 matching 7 bases. The germline V gene encodes CDR1 MNHEY and CDR2 SVGEGT. Trimming cost V 7 bases and J 6 bases; bases outside gene matches: 14. CDR3 length: 16 amino acids.